This is a list of T cell receptor beta chains from one sample in a study of shared clonotypes between healthy human individuals. TCRdb keeps only in-frame clones here, not all; method: immunoSEQ multiplex PCR. The sample records more than 900,000 clones, around three quarters being singletons. The specimen sequenced was memory CD4+ T cells from PBMCs. The receptors shown here come from a man between 18 and 35 years old in good health. Some clones in this sample may be carry-over from other donors' samples. The CDR3 runs from the conserved cysteine through the conserved F or W. Fields, in order: V gene, D gene, J gene, clone size, CDR3 DNA, CDR3 protein. A D gene is named only where the DNA matches it firmly. Expanded clones get a size class; other rows say once, few or many, or leave the size out.

V: TRBV6-1
D: TRBD2
J: TRBJ2-7
size: few
DNA: TGTGCCAGCAGAGGGACTAGCTGGTACGAGCAGTACTTC
CDR3: CASRGTSWYEQYF

V: TRBV23-1
D: -
J: TRBJ1-2
size: -
DNA: TGCGCCAGCAGTCAACGCGGGGCGGCTGGCTACACCTTC
CDR3: CASSQRGAAGYTF

V: TRBV27
D: -
J: TRBJ2-5
size: -
DNA: TGTGCCAGCAGCTTCGACAGGGGAGGGGAGACCCAGTACTTC
CDR3: CASSFDRGGETQYF

V: TRBV7-8
D: TRBD2
J: TRBJ2-5
size: few
DNA: TGTGCCAGCAGCCCACGGACTAGACAAGAGACCCAGTACTTC
CDR3: CASSPRTRQETQYF

V: TRBV5-4
D: -
J: TRBJ2-2
size: -
DNA: TGTGCCAGCAGCTTTGGTATGGGGTTTAACACCGGGGAGCTGTTTTTT
CDR3: CASSFGMGFNTGELFF

V: TRBV11-2
D: TRBD2
J: TRBJ2-4
size: -
DNA: TGTGCCAGCAGCTTGGGACTAGCGACCCTTATTTACAAAAACATTCAGTACTTC
CDR3: CASSLGLATLIYKNIQYF

V: TRBV11-1
D: TRBD2
J: TRBJ2-7
size: -
DNA: TGTGCCAGCAGCCCGGGTGGGACTAGCGGCCTCTCCTACGAGCAGTACTTC
CDR3: CASSPGGTSGLSYEQYF

V: TRBV5-6
D: -
J: TRBJ1-1
size: -
DNA: TGTGCCAGCAGCCCGACCTGGGGGACTGAAGCTTTCTTT
CDR3: CASSPTWGTEAFF

V: TRBV5-1
D: TRBD2
J: TRBJ2-7
size: -
DNA: TGCGCCAGCAGCTCAACCCTAGCGGGATACGAGCAGTACTTC
CDR3: CASSSTLAGYEQYF

V: TRBV6-1
D: TRBD1
J: TRBJ1-2
size: -
DNA: TGTGCCAGCAGTATAAAGGACAGGGGGCAAGGCTACACCTTC
CDR3: CASSIKDRGQGYTF

V: TRBV10-3
D: -
J: TRBJ1-4
size: -
DNA: TGTGCCATCAGTGCAGGGGAAAACGAAAAACTGTTTTTT
CDR3: CAISAGENEKLFF

V: TRBV4-2
D: -
J: TRBJ1-2
size: -
DNA: TGTGCCAGCAGCCCTCGGACAATTGCGGCCTTGCCTGGCTACACCTTC
CDR3: CASSPRTIAALPGYTF

V: TRBV4-1
D: TRBD1
J: TRBJ1-2
size: many
DNA: TGCGCCAGCAGCCCAGGACAGGGAAACTATGGCTACACCTTC
CDR3: CASSPGQGNYGYTF

V: TRBV29-1
D: -
J: TRBJ2-1
size: -
DNA: TGCAGCGTTTCTCCGGACGTATCTTACAATGAGCAGTTCTTC
CDR3: CSVSPDVSYNEQFF

V: TRBV7-9
D: TRBD1
J: TRBJ1-3
size: many
DNA: TGTGCCAGCAGCAGCCGGGACAGGGGATGGTCTGGAAACACCATATATTTT
CDR3: CASSSRDRGWSGNTIYF

V: TRBV7-9
D: -
J: TRBJ1-2
size: -
DNA: TGTGCCAGCAGCGCCGTCCGGGATGGCTACACCTTC
CDR3: CASSAVRDGYTF

V: TRBV5-4
D: TRBD1
J: TRBJ2-7
size: -
DNA: TGTGCCAGCAGCAGGACAGGGCCAGAAGAGCAGTACTTC
CDR3: CASSRTGPEEQYF

V: TRBV7-9
D: -
J: TRBJ1-1
size: -
DNA: TGTGCCAGCACCCCGATCGAAGGGGGAGGGACTGAAGCTTTCTTT
CDR3: CASTPIEGGGTEAFF

V: TRBV21-1
D: -
J: TRBJ2-1
size: -
DNA: TGTGCCAGCAGCAAAGGAGAAGAGGGCGGGCCCTCCTACAATGAGCAGTTCTTC
CDR3: CASSKGEEGGPSYNEQFF

V: TRBV10-3
D: TRBD2
J: TRBJ2-3
size: -
DNA: TGTGCCATCAGGGCTAGCGGGAGTGTCACAGATACGCAGTATTTT
CDR3: CAIRASGSVTDTQYF

V: TRBV5-1
D: TRBD2
J: TRBJ2-1
size: once
DNA: TGCGCCGGCAGCTTCAGGACTAGCAGAGGGGGGTATGAGCAGTTCTTC
CDR3: CAGSFRTSRGGYEQFF

V: TRBV2
D: -
J: TRBJ2-1
size: -
DNA: TGTGCCAGCAGTCGAATGAGCAATGAGCAGTTCTTC
CDR3: CASSRMSNEQFF

V: TRBV28
D: TRBD2
J: TRBJ2-7
size: -
DNA: TGTGCCAGCAGTCCGGGGGGGGTCGCCATACCCTACGAGCAGTACTTC
CDR3: CASSPGGVAIPYEQYF

V: TRBV29-1
D: -
J: TRBJ2-7
size: -
DNA: TGCAGCCCGGACATTCTCGCCTACGAGCAGTACTTC
CDR3: CSPDILAYEQYF

V: TRBV6-6
D: -
J: TRBJ1-3
size: -
DNA: TGTGCCAGCAGATTTACAGGGCCAGGAAACACCATATATTTT
CDR3: CASRFTGPGNTIYF

V: TRBV4-1
D: TRBD2
J: TRBJ2-1
size: -
DNA: TGCGCCAGCCGGGGAGGGAGCGATCGGAGGAATGAGCAGTTCTTC
CDR3: CASRGGSDRRNEQFF